One sample yielded the 21 T cell receptor beta chains listed below, sequenced in a study of Graves' ophthalmopathy and Graves' hyperthyroidism. Amplification of TCR beta CDR3 regions used RNA transcripts. Investigators did first-round RT-PCR with HTBI primers, then second-round multiplex PCR. TCRdb processed the multiplex PCR reads anew with MiXCR; each CDR3 protein has one entry. Here the sample spans hundreds of thousands of distinct CDR3 sequences, about 21% being singletons. The sequenced sample consisted of peripheral blood. These receptors were collected from a woman aged 18-30 years with stable Graves' hyperthyroidism.

This sequence joins TRBV12-3 or TRBV12-4 and TRBJ2-7; 9 nucleotides line up with TRBD1. The junction had 7 bases not matched to a gene; V was cut back by 5 bases and J by 2 bases. This CDR3 is built from 15 residues. CDR3 DNA: TGTGCCAGCAGTCCACAGGGGGCAGTGCCCTACGAGCAGTACTTC. Its translation is CASSPQGAVPYEQYF.

This clonotype was counted at least ten times. This rearrangement joins TRBV12-3 or TRBV12-4 to TRBJ1-1; maybe TRBD1 (5 bases). V dropped 2 bases and J dropped 3 bases, with 7 bases sitting between them. The CDR3 totals 13 residues. The CDR3 nucleotides read TGTGCCAGCAGTTTAAGGGGTCACACTGAAGCTTTCTTT. Its protein is CASSLRGHTEAFF.

This chain joins TRBV6-2 or TRBV6-3 and TRBJ1-2, with D maybe TRBD1 (5 bases). The germline V gene has CDR1 MNHEY and CDR2 SVGEGT. The V end lost 3 bases, the J end lost 3 bases, and 8 bases lay between the germline ends. CDR3 length: 13 residues. CDR3 nucleotide sequence: TGTGCCAGCAGTTATGGGGCGTACTATGGCTACACCTTC. Its protein product is CASSYGAYYGYTF.

The J gene is TRBJ2-7, the V gene TRBV6-1; 9 bases match TRBD2. TRBJ2-5 explains the end of the DNA better; the J call may be wrong. Looked up from germline, CDR1 is MNHNS and CDR2 is SASEGT. CDR3 size: 13 residues. For the CDR3, the DNA is TGTGCCAGCAGTGAAACGACTAGCGGGACCCAGTACTTC. Amino acids: CASSETTSGTQYF.

This clonotype was seen many times. This rearrangement joins TRBV29-1 to TRBJ1-6, with D possibly matching TRBD1 (5 bases). This CDR3 has 13 amino acids. Trimming removed 7 bases at V and 7 bases at J, with 14 bases between. Per the germline V gene, CDR1 is SQVTM and CDR2 is ANQGSEA. The CDR3 is CSASSGPNSPLHF. The CDR3 nucleotides are TGCAGCGCCTCCTCGGGACCGAATTCACCCCTCCACTTT.

At least ten counts were recorded for this clonotype. The chain employs TRBV25-1 and TRBJ2-4; D may be TRBD2 (5 bases). Trimming left V 3 bases short and J 4 bases short, with 10 bases between. The germline V gene encodes CDR1 MGHDK and CDR2 SYGVNS. CDR3 length equals 14 residues. CDR3 bases: TGTGCCAGCAGTGAGGTTGGCGGGAAAAACATTCAGTACTTC. This gives the protein CASSEVGGKNIQYF.

The chain couples TRBV7-9 to TRBJ2-5, with D possibly being TRBD1 (6 bases). Deletions cut 5 bases from V and 1 base from J, with 14 bases between. CDR3 length: 15 residues. CDR1 and CDR2 (germline): SEHNR, FQNEAQ (reference sequence). Here the CDR3 DNA reads TGTGCCAGCAGCGTAACAACAGGGCTCCAAGAGACCCAGTACTTC. It yields the protein CASSVTTGLQETQYF.

This clonotype has ten or more counts. The chain uses TRBV4-1 and TRBJ2-7; TRBD1 agrees at 9 bases. V lost 1 base and J lost 5; bases outside the gene matches: 9. The germline gives CDR1 MGHRA, CDR2 YSYEKL. This CDR3 comprises 16 residues. The CDR3, as DNA: TGCGCCAGCAGCCAAGCTGGGACAGGGACCGGCCACGAGCAGTACTTC. As protein: CASSQAGTGTGHEQYF.

This clonotype came up many times. The chain combines TRBV20-1 with TRBJ2-7, with 11 positions matching TRBD2. The trim removed 6 bases at V and 2 bases at J, leaving 6 bases unmatched. The CDR3 has 14 amino acids. The germline gives CDR1 DFQATT, CDR2 SNEGSKA (reference sequence). The CDR3 region is CSAVTSGATYEQYF. For the CDR3, the DNA is TGCAGTGCCGTGACTAGCGGGGCTACCTACGAGCAGTACTTC.

This clonotype was seen many times. V gene TRBV11-2 combines with J gene TRBJ2-2; TRBD1 might be the D (5 bases). V gave up 0 bases and J gave up 6 bases, with 8 bases separating them. There are 14 residues in the CDR3. The germline V gene encodes CDR1 SGHAT and CDR2 FQNNGV. The CDR3, as DNA: TGTGCCAGCAGCTTAGATCTGGGGCCCGGGGAGCTGTTTTTT. Translated, it gives CASSLDLGPGELFF.

The chain carries TRBV4-1 and TRBJ2-5, with 9 bases matching TRBD2. CDR3 length: 18 residues. From germline, CDR1 is MGHRA and CDR2 YSYEKL. Losses at the gene ends were 2 bases for V and 2 bases for J; bases not matched to a gene: 12. The DNA of the CDR3 is TGCGCCAGCAGCCAACGAATCTCCGGGACTAGCCGTCAAGAGACCCAGTACTTC. Translation: CASSQRISGTSRQETQYF.

This clonotype was counted at least ten times. The V and J genes are TRBV6-4 and TRBJ1-1, with TRBD1 matching 7 bases. The junction had 10 bases not matched to a gene; V was cut back by 6 bases and J by 6 bases. The germline CDR1 and CDR2 sequences are MRHNA and SNTAGT. CDR3 length: 14 amino acids. The CDR3: CASSPFRGSAEAFF. The CDR3 bases are TGTGCCAGCAGCCCTTTCAGGGGGAGCGCTGAAGCTTTCTTT.

This clonotype occurred many times. The chain employs TRBV30 and TRBJ1-6; D gene unclear. V lost 2 bases and J lost 9, with 17 bases in between. CDR1 GTSNPN and CDR2 SVGIG come from the germline V gene (reference sequence). This CDR3 spans 15 amino acids. The CDR3 bases are TGTGCCTGGAGTCTCGGGTTCCGGGGAGGTTCACCCCTCCACTTT. It is translated as CAWSLGFRGGSPLHF.

This clonotype has ten or more counts. This chain links TRBV15 with TRBJ1-1; TRBD1 matches at 7 bases. CDR3 size: 16 residues. The J segment lost 1 base and the V segment lost 2 bases, leaving 7 bases of the junction unmatched. Germline loops: CDR1 LNHNV, CDR2 YYDKDF (reference sequence). The CDR3 is CATSRLRTGWNTEAFF. The CDR3 DNA is TGTGCCACCAGCAGATTAAGGACAGGTTGGAACACTGAAGCTTTCTTT.

The J gene is TRBJ2-7, the V gene TRBV27, with 14 nucleotides matching TRBD2. The CDR3 has 18 residues. J lost 3 bases, V lost 5 bases, and 12 bases had no gene match. Per the germline V gene, CDR1 is MNHEY and CDR2 is SMNVEV (reference sequence). The DNA of the CDR3 is TGTGCCAGCAGTCCAGGGACTAGCGGGAGCCTAATCCACTACGAGCAGTACTTC. Protein sequence: CASSPGTSGSLIHYEQYF.

This clonotype was counted at least ten times. J is TRBJ2-7 and V is TRBV6-5; TRBD1 matches at 8 bases. There are 15 residues in the CDR3. The germline V gene encodes CDR1 MNHEY and CDR2 SVGAGI. V lost 0 bases to trimming and J lost 5 bases; unmatched junction nucleotides: 6. CDR3 sequence reads: CASSYSTDRGHEQYF. The CDR3 coding sequence is TGTGCCAGCAGTTACTCGACCGACAGGGGACACGAGCAGTACTTC.

This clonotype was observed many times. The chain uses TRBV20-1 and TRBJ2-7, with 10 bases aligning to TRBD2. There are 12 residues in the CDR3. CDR1 is DFQATT and CDR2 is SNEGSKA in the germline V gene (reference sequence). V gave up 6 bases and J gave up 6 bases; unmatched junction bases: 5. Here the CDR3 reads CSAEGLAAEQYF. CDR3 nucleotide sequence: TGCAGTGCAGAAGGACTAGCGGCCGAGCAGTACTTC.

This clonotype occurred many times. This rearrangement joins TRBV11-2 to TRBJ2-7, with 7 bases lining up with TRBD2. J gave up 3 bases and V 5 bases, and 13 bases lay outside the gene matches. In germline, CDR1 is SGHAT, CDR2 FQNNGV. The CDR3 is made up of 16 amino acids. The CDR3 region has the DNA TGTGCCAGCAGCCTACAAGCTTGGGAGGGCCTCTACGAGCAGTACTTC. Translation: CASSLQAWEGLYEQYF.

There are many counts of this clonotype. The chain joins TRBV15 to TRBJ1-2, with 7 bases aligning to TRBD1. Germline assignment: CDR1 LNHNV and CDR2 YYDKDF (reference sequence). Germline trimming cut 4 bases from V and 4 bases from J; bases unmatched to any gene: 6. The CDR3 totals 14 residues. Here the CDR3 reads CATSNYRGIYGYTF. DNA of the CDR3: TGTGCCACCAGCAATTACAGGGGCATCTATGGCTACACCTTC.

This clonotype was observed many times. The gene calls are TRBV12-3 or TRBV12-4 and TRBJ1-2; the match to TRBD1 covers 7 bases. The CDR3 loop spans 13 amino acids. Trimming took 2 bases from V and 10 from J; bases not matched to a gene: 7. In DNA form, the CDR3 reads TGTGCCAGCAGTTTAAGGGACAGCCTCTCCTACACCTTC. Its translation is CASSLRDSLSYTF.

The table lists this clonotype with many counts. Given the absence of the conserved phenylalanine or tryptophan at the CDR3 end, a read error is likely. The V gene is TRBV7-9, the J gene TRBJ1-1; the match to TRBD1 covers 9 bases. From germline, CDR1 is SEHNR and CDR2 FQNEAQ (reference sequence). With 5 bases clipped from V and 1 base from J, the junction kept 2 bases outside the gene matches. CDR3 length equals 14 residues. The CDR3 sequence: CASSADRGNTEAFL. CDR3 coding DNA: TGTGCCAGCAGCGCGGACAGGGGGAACACTGAAGCTTTCCTT.